A single sample is the source of the 8 T cell receptor beta chains below, sequenced in a study of Ad26.COV2.S vaccination and SARS-CoV-2 variants. Only in-frame clones appear in the TCRdb table, and some are missing; sequencing was by immunoSEQ multiplex PCR. The repertoire consists of roughly 400,000 clones, with about 88% occurring once and the leading ten covering under 2%. Specified treatment: approximately 18 received Ad26.COV2.S at low or high dose, single or two shots; 5 received placebo; per-sample allocation not given. Samples came from day 63 after the first vaccine or placebo injection. Sample: peripheral blood, taken in a trial of Ad26.COV2.S vaccine versus placebo. The source of these receptors is a person aged 18-65 years who received the Ad26.COV2.S COVID-19 vaccine or a placebo.

The J gene is TRBJ2-1, the V gene TRBV25-1; D call uncertain. In germline, CDR1 is MGHDK, CDR2 SYGVNS. CDR3 length: 14 amino acids. The V end was cut by 2 bases, the J end by 0 bases, with 5 bases between. Here the CDR3 DNA reads TGTGCCAGCAGTGAAGCAGGCTCCTACAATGAGCAGTTCTTC. Translating gives CASSEAGSYNEQFF.

This rearrangement joins TRBV7-2 to TRBJ2-3; 15 bases map to TRBD2. The germline gives CDR1 SGHTA, CDR2 FQGNSA. V was clipped by 4 bases and J by 6 bases; unmatched bases: 8. This CDR3 has 17 amino acids. CDR3 sequence: CASSSGKGLAGGDTQYF. CDR3 in DNA: TGTGCCAGCAGCTCAGGAAAGGGACTAGCGGGAGGCGATACGCAGTATTTT.

J is TRBJ1-1 and V is TRBV5-1; D is unclear. Trimming removed 5 bases from V and 1 base from J, with 15 bases in between. The CDR3 totals 15 residues. CDR1 is SGHRS, CDR2 YFSETQ, per germline. The DNA of the CDR3 is TGCGCCAGCAGTCGTAAACAGCCATCGAACACTGAAGCTTTCTTT. Translated: CASSRKQPSNTEAFF.

The chain recombines TRBV28 with TRBJ1-2; the D is unclear. The CDR3 covers 12 residues. Germline CDR1 MDHEN, CDR2 SYDVKM. V was pared by 5 bases and J by 8 bases, with 12 bases between. This CDR3 is CASSLGAGGYTF. CDR3 nucleotides: TGTGCCAGCAGTCTTGGAGCGGGAGGCTACACCTTC.

This chain links TRBV19 with TRBJ2-3; 8 bases are a match to TRBD2. Germline V CDR1 and CDR2: LNHDA, SQIVND (reference sequence). The CDR3 has 16 residues. Unmatched junction bases numbered 12, after V lost 5 bases and J lost 5 bases. The CDR3: CASSAGLVFIQDTQYF. The CDR3 coding sequence is TGTGCCAGTAGTGCGGGACTAGTTTTTATACAAGATACGCAGTATTTT. The variable domain in full, completed from reference TRBV19 and TRBJ2-3, reads DGGITQSPKYLFRKEGQNVTLSCEQNLNHDAMYWYRQDPGQGLRLIYYSQIVNDFQKGDIAEGYSVSREKKESFPLTVTSAQKNPTAFYLCASSAGLVFIQDTQYFGPGTRLTVL.

This chain uses TRBV5-6 with TRBJ2-7; a weak D match, TRBD2 (5 bases). This CDR3 region has 14 residues. Trimming took off 0 bases at V and 3 bases at J, with 10 bases between the two ends. Germline loops: CDR1 SGHDT, CDR2 YYEEEE. CDR3 DNA: TGTGCCAGCAGCTTGGTGGACGGGGACTACGAGCAGTACTTC. Translated: CASSLVDGDYEQYF.

As to this clone: One end of the junction fails to match germline, which may point to a read error. V gene TRBV7-7 combines with J gene TRBJ2-1, with TRBD2 identical over 11 bases. Germline-derived CDR1 and CDR2 are SSHAT and FNYEAQ (reference sequence). This CDR3 is built from 15 residues. The CDR3 spells CASSRGLADRNEQFF. For the CDR3, the DNA is TGTGCTAGCAGCCGGGGACTAGCGGACCGCAATGAGCAGTTCTTC.

The rearrangement uses TRBV24-1 and TRBJ2-1; 10 nucleotides align to TRBD2. The ends lost 4 bases at V and 9 bases at J; junction bases unmatched: 8. CDR3 length: 15 amino acids. Germline CDR1 and CDR2: KGHDR and SFDVKD. The DNA of the CDR3 is TGTGCCACCAGTGAGGGGGGGCTAGCGGGAGTTGAGCAGTTCTTC. It yields the protein CATSEGGLAGVEQFF.